This T cell receptor (beta chain) was recovered during a study of cytomegalovirus exposure and HLA in healthy donors. The CDR3 spans 15 residues. The germline V gene encodes CDR1 MNHEY and CDR2 SMNVEV (reference sequence). V lost 6 bases to trimming and J lost 4 bases; unmatched junction nucleotides: 10. Study-level points and caveats: Researchers catalogued 164 TCR beta chains as cytomegalovirus-associated. A later analysis appeared to link common viral pathogens to several of the most significant clusters.

PCR used 60 Vbeta primers and 13 Jbeta primers. The data were produced by immunoSEQ multiplex PCR, yet TCRdb's version contains in-frame clones alone and is incomplete. The table records some 110,000 clones, more than 65% of them present only once. In the case of this clone: Antigen unknown.

The chain recombines TRBV27 with TRBJ2-7; 9 bases are a match to TRBD1. The receptor comes from a woman aged 60 to 75 in good health and CMV-seropositive. The sequencing sample was made of PBMCs. The CDR3 DNA sequence: TGTGCCAGCAGGCTTACCGGGACAGGGTCGTACGAGCAGTACTTC. Translating gives CASRLTGTGSYEQYF.